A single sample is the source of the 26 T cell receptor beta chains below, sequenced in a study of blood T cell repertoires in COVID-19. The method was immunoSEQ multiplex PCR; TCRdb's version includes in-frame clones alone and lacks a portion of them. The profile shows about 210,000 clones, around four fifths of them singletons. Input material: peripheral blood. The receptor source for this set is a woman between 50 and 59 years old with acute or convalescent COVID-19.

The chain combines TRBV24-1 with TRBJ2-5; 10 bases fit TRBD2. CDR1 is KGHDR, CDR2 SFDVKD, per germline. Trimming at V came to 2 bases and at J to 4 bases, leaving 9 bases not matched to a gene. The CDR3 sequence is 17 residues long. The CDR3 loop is CATSDSRSGRAGETQYF. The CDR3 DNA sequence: TGTGCCACCAGTGATTCCCGAAGCGGGAGGGCCGGAGAGACCCAGTACTTC.

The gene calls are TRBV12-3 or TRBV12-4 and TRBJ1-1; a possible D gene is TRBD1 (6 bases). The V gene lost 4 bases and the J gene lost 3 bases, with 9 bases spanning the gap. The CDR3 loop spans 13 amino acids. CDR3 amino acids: CASSYREHTEAFF. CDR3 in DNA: TGTGCCAGCAGTTACAGGGAACACACTGAAGCTTTCTTT.

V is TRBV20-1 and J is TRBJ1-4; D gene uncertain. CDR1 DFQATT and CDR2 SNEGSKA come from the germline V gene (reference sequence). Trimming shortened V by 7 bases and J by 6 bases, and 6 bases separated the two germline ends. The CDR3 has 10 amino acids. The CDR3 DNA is TGCAGTGTCCCTGATGAAAAACTGTTTTTT. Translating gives CSVPDEKLFF.

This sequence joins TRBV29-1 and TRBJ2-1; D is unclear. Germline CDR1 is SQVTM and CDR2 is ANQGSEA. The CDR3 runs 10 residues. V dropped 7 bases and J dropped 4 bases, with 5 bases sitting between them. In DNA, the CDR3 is TGCAGCGGGCAGTACAATGAGCAGTTCTTC. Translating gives CSGQYNEQFF.

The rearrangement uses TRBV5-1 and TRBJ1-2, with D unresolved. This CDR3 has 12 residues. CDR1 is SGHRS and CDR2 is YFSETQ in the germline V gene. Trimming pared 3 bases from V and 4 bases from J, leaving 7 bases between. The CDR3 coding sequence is TGCGCCAGCAGCTCCTTCGGCTATGGCTACACCTTC. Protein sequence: CASSSFGYGYTF.

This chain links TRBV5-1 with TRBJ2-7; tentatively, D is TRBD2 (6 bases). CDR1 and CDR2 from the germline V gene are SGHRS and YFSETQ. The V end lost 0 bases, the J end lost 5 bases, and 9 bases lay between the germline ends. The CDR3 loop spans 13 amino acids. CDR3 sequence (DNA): TGCGCCAGCAGCTTGGCGACTAGACACGAGCAGTACTTC. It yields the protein CASSLATRHEQYF.

In DNA, the CDR3 is TGTGCCAGCAGCTCCCGAAGCAGGAATGAGCAGTTCTTC. Its translation is CASSSRSRNEQFF. This sequence joins TRBV28 and TRBJ2-1, with D unresolved. Germline values: CDR1 MDHEN, CDR2 SYDVKM. The V end lost 6 bases, the J end lost 7 bases, and 13 bases lay between the germline ends. The CDR3 contains 13 residues.

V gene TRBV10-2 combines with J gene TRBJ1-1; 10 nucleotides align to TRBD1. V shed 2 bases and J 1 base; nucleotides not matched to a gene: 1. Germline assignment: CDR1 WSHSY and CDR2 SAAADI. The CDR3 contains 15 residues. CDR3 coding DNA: TGCGCCAGCAGTGAGGGGGACAGGGGGAACACTGAAGCTTTCTTT. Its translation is CASSEGDRGNTEAFF.

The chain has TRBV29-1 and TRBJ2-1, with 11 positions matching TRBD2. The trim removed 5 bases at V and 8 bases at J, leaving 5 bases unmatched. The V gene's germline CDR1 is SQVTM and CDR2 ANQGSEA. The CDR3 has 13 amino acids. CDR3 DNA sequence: TGCAGCGTTTTACTAGCGGGAGCGGATGAGCAGTTCTTC. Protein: CSVLLAGADEQFF.

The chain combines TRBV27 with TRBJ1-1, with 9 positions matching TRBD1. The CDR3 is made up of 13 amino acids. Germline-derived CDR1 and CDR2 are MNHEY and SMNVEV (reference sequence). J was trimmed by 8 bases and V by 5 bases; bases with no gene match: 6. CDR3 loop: CASSRTGTGEAFF. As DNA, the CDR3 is TGTGCCAGCAGTCGTACCGGGACAGGGGAAGCTTTCTTT.

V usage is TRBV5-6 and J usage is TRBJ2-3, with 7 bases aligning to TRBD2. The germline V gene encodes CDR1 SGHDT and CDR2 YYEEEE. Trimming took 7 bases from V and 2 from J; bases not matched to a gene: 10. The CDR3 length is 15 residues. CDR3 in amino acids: CASSLGGRYTDTQYF. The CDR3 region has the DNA TGTGCCAGCTCCTTGGGGGGGAGGTACACAGATACGCAGTATTTT.

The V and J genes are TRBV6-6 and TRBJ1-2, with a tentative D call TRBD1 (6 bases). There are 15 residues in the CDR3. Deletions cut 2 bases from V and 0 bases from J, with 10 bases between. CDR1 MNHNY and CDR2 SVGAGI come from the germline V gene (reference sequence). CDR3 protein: CASSYGTTANYGYTF. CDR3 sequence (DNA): TGTGCCAGCAGTTACGGGACAACAGCTAACTATGGCTACACCTTC.

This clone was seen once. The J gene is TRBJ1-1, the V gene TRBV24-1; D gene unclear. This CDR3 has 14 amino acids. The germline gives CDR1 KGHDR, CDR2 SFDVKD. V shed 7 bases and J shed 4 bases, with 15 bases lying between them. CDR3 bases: TGTGCCACCAGATTTGGTGGTGAGGGCACTGAAGCTTTCTTT. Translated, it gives CATRFGGEGTEAFF.

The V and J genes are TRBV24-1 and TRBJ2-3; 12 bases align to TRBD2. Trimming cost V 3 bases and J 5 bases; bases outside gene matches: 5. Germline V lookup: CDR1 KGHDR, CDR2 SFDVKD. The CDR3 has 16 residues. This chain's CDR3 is CATSDLAGGPGDTQYF. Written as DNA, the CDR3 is TGTGCCACCAGTGATCTAGCGGGAGGGCCAGGAGATACGCAGTATTTT.

CDR3: CASSWTGTPIWEQYF. DNA for the CDR3: TGTGCCAGCAGTTGGACCGGGACTCCCATCTGGGAGCAGTACTTC. The rearrangement uses TRBV27 and TRBJ2-7, with a weak D call TRBD2 (6 bases). V lost 4 bases and J 7 bases, leaving 20 bases between the germline ends. CDR1 and CDR2 (germline): MNHEY, SMNVEV (reference sequence). The CDR3 totals 15 residues.

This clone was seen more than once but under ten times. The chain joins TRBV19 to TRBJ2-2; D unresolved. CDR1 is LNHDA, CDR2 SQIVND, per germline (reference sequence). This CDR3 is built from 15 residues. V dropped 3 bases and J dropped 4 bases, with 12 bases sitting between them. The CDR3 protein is CASSIDTVGTGELFF. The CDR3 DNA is TGTGCCAGTAGTATTGACACGGTGGGCACCGGGGAGCTGTTTTTT.

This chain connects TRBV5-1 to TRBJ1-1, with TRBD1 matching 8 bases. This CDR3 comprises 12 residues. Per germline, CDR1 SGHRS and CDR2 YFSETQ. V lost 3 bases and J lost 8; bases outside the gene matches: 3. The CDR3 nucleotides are TGCGCCAGCAGCTGGGGACAGGAAGAAGCTTTCTTT. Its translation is CASSWGQEEAFF.

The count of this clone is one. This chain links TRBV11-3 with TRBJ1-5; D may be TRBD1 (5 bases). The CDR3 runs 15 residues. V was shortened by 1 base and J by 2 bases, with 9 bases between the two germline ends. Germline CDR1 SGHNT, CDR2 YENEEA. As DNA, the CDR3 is TGTGCCAGCAGCTTAGGGGGCAGTCGCAATCAGCCCCAGCATTTT. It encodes CASSLGGSRNQPQHF.

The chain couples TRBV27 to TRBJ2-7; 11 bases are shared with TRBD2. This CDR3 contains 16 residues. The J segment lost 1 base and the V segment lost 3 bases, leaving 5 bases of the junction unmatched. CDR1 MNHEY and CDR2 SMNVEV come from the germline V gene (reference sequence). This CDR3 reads CASSLSRLAGSYEQYF. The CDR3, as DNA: TGTGCCAGCAGTTTGTCGAGACTAGCGGGATCCTACGAGCAGTACTTC.

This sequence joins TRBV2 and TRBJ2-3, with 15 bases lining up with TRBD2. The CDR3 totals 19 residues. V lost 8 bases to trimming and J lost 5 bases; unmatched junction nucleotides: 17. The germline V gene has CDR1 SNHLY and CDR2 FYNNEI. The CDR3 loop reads CASGPGLAGGPVGGDTQYF. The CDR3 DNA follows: TGTGCCAGCGGACCCGGACTAGCGGGAGGGCCAGTTGGAGGAGATACGCAGTATTTT.

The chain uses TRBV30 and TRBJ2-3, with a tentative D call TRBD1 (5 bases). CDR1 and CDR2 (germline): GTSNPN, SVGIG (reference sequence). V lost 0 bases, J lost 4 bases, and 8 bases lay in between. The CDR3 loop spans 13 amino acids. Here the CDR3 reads CAWSVQQADTQYF. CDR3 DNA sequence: TGTGCCTGGAGTGTACAACAGGCAGATACGCAGTATTTT.

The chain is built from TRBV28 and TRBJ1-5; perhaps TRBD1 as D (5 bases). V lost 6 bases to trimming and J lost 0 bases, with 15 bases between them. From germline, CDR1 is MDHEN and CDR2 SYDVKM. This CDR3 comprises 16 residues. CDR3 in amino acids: CASRITTAYSNQPQHF. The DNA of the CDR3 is TGTGCCAGCAGAATAACGACAGCCTATAGCAATCAGCCCCAGCATTTT.

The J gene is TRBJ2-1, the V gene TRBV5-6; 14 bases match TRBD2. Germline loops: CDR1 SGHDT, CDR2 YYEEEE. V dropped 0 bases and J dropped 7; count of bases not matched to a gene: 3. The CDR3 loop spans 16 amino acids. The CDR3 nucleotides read TGTGCCAGCAGCTTGGGACTAGCGGGAGGGGGGAATGAGCAGTTCTTC. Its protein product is CASSLGLAGGGNEQFF.

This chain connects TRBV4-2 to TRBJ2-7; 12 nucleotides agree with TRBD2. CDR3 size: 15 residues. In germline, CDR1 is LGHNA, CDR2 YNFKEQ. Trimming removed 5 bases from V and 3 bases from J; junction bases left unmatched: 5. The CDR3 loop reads CASSGGLAGLYEQYF. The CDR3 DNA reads TGTGCCAGCAGCGGGGGACTAGCGGGTCTCTACGAGCAGTACTTC.

CDR3 sequence reads: CASSSGLYQPQHF. The CDR3 DNA reads as TGTGCCAGCAGTTCAGGGCTGTATCAGCCCCAGCATTTT. The rearrangement joins TRBV6-2 or TRBV6-3 to TRBJ1-5; tentatively, D is TRBD1 (5 bases). V was cut by 4 bases and J by 5 bases, with 9 bases left in between. CDR3 size: 13 residues. The germline V gene has CDR1 MNHEY and CDR2 SVGEGT.

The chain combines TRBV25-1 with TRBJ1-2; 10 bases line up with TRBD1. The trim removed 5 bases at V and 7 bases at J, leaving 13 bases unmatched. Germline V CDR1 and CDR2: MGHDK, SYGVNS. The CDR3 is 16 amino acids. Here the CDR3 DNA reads TGTGCCAGCAGTCGAGGTCGGACAGGGGGTCCTAGTGGCTACACCTTC. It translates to CASSRGRTGGPSGYTF.